The clone carrying this TCR beta chain was picked up a small number of times. What it recognizes is unknown. V was shortened by 0 bases and J by 2 bases, with 14 bases between the two germline ends. Germline V CDR1 and CDR2: LGHNA, YNFKEQ. The CDR3 runs 16 residues. It was a multiplex PCR that amplified TCR beta CDR3, with 32 V and 13 J primers. MiXCR was run by TCRdb on the multiplex PCR reads, yielding one entry per CDR3 protein. The data contain 9,500 to 11,000 distinct CDR3 sequences, 15% to 25% of them singletons. Per sample, about 600 ng of bulk tumor genomic DNA was the template used. Every primary tumor yielded several biopsies, spaced far apart, that were taken during surgery. Before undergoing curative surgery, patients had newly diagnosed non-small cell lung cancer that was untreated. This sample stems from a study of immune heterogeneity within non-small cell lung tumors. Study-level results: Alongside site-unique high-frequency clones, identical dominant CDR3 beta clonotypes recurred across tumor sites within a patient.

The gene calls are TRBV4-2 and TRBJ2-7; D uncertain. The source of this sequence is a man in his 60s with non-small cell lung cancer. Input material: lung tumor tissue. DNA for the CDR3: TGTGCCAGCAGCCAAGATCCTCTAATCGAGACCTACGAGCAGTACTTC. Amino acids: CASSQDPLIETYEQYF.